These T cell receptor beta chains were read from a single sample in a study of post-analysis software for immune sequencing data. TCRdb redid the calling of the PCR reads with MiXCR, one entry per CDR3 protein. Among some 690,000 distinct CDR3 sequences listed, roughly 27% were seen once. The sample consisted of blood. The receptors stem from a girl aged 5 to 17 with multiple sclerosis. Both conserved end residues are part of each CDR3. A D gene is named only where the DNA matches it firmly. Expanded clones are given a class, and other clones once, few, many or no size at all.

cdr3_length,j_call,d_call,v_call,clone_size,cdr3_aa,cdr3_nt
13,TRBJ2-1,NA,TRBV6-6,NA,CASSPTSSGEQFF,TGTGCCAGCAGTCCGACCAGTTCGGGTGAGCAGTTCTTC
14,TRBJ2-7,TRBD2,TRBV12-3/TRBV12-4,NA,CASSPKAGEAEQYF,TGTGCCAGCAGTCCTAAAGCGGGAGAAGCCGAGCAGTACTTC
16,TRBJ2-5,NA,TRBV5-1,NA,CASSSPGHDMQETQYF,TGCGCCAGCAGCTCGCCGGGACACGATATGCAAGAGACCCAGTACTTC
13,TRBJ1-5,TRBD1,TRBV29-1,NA,CSVQTGVSQPQHF,TGCAGCGTACAGACAGGGGTAAGCCAGCCCCAGCATTTT
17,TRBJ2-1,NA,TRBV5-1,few,CASSFIRAGGTGLEQFF,TGCGCCAGCAGTTTTATTAGAGCAGGGGGGACCGGGCTTGAGCAGTTCTTC
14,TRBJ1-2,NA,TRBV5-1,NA,CASSRQSEAYGYTF,TGCGCCAGCAGCCGGCAGTCGGAGGCCTATGGCTACACCTTC
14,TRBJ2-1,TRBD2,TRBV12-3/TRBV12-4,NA,CAGSLAGSLNEQFF,TGTGCCGGCAGTTTAGCGGGCTCCTTAAATGAGCAGTTCTTC
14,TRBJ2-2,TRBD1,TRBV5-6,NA,CASGTGRNTGELFF,TGTGCCAGCGGGACAGGGCGGAACACCGGGGAGCTGTTTTTT
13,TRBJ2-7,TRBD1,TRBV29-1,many,CSARTGQTYEQYF,TGCAGCGCCAGGACAGGGCAAACCTACGAGCAGTACTTC
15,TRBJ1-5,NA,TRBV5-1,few,CASSLGSGQHQPQHF,TGCGCCAGCAGCTTGGGGTCGGGGCAGCATCAGCCCCAGCATTTT
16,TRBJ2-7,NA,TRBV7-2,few,CASSSLPGRTSYEQYF,TGTGCCAGCAGCTCGCTACCGGGACGGACTTCCTACGAGCAGTACTTC
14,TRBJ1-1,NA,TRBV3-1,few,CASSQTLSGAEAFF,TGTGCCAGCAGCCAGACACTGTCTGGGGCTGAAGCTTTCTTT
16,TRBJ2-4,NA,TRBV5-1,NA,CASRPGRLLAKNIQYF,TGCGCCAGTAGGCCGGGACGGTTACTAGCCAAAAACATTCAGTACTTC
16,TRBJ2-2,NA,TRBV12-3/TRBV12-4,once,CASSGLGRGATGELFF,TGTGCCAGCAGTGGCCTAGGAAGGGGAGCCACCGGGGAGCTGTTTTTT
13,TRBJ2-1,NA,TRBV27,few,CASSYPGLLGQFF,TGTGCCAGCAGTTACCCGGGTCTATTGGGGCAGTTCTTC
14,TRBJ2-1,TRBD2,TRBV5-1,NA,CASSPSGIYNEQFF,TGCGCCAGCAGCCCTAGCGGGATCTACAATGAGCAGTTCTTC
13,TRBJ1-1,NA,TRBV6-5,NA,CASGRGGNTEAFF,TGTGCCAGCGGCCGGGGAGGGAACACTGAAGCTTTCTTT
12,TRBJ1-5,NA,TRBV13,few,CASSRGDRAQHF,TGTGCCAGCAGCCGCGGGGACCGTGCCCAGCATTTT
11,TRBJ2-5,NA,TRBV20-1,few,CSALRDETQYF,TGCAGTGCTCTCAGAGATGAGACCCAGTACTTC
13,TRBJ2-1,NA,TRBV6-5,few,CAGSYNGYNEQFF,TGTGCCGGCAGTTATAACGGTTACAATGAGCAGTTCTTC
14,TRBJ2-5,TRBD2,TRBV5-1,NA,CASSFKTSGETQYF,TGCGCCAGCAGCTTTAAGACTAGCGGGGAGACCCAGTACTTC
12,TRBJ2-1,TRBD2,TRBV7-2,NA,CASSWGLDKQFF,TGTGCCAGCAGCTGGGGACTAGACAAGCAGTTCTTC
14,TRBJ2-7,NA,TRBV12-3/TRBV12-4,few,CASRTDGDSYEQYF,TGTGCCAGCAGGACCGACGGGGACTCCTACGAGCAGTACTTC
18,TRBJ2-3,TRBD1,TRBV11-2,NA,CASSLSGVGDRGRDTQYF,TGTGCCAGCAGCTTAAGTGGTGTAGGGGACAGGGGAAGGGATACGCAGTATTTT
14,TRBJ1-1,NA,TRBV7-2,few,CASSLPYRDTEAFF,TGTGCCAGCAGCTTGCCTTACAGGGACACTGAAGCTTTCTTT
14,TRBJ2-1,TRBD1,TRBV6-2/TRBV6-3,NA,CASSPGQVYNEQFF,TGTGCCAGCAGCCCCGGACAGGTCTACAATGAGCAGTTCTTC
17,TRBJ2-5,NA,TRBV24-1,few,CATSDRSESRVKETQYF,TGTGCCACCAGTGATAGAAGTGAATCAAGGGTAAAAGAGACCCAGTACTTC
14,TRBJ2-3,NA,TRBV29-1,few,CSVLGAQSTDTQYF,TGCAGCGTTCTGGGGGCACAAAGCACAGATACGCAGTATTTT
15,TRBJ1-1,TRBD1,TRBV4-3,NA,CASSRTGGKFGEAFF,TGCGCCAGCAGCCGAACAGGGGGCAAGTTCGGTGAAGCTTTCTTT
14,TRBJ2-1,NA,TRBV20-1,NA,CSASKGASGNEQFF,TGCAGTGCCAGTAAAGGGGCGAGTGGCAATGAGCAGTTCTTC
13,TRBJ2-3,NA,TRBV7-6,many,CASSPKVAHTQYF,TGTGCCAGCAGCCCCAAGGTCGCCCATACGCAGTATTTT
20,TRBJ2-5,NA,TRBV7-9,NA,CASSLFRRGAEGLLEETQYF,TGTGCCAGCAGCTTATTTCGTAGGGGCGCTGAGGGCTTGTTGGAAGAGACCCAGTACTTC
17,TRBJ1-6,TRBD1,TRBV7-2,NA,CASSPSQGSSYNSPLHF,TGTGCCAGCAGCCCCTCACAGGGGAGCTCCTATAATTCACCCCTCCACTTT
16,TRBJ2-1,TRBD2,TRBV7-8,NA,CASIPGTSGGRNEQFF,TGTGCCAGCATCCCCGGGACTAGCGGGGGGCGCAATGAGCAGTTCTTC
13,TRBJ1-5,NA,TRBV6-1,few,CATWADHNQPQHF,TGTGCCACCTGGGCAGATCACAATCAGCCCCAGCATTTT
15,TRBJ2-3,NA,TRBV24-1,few,CATSDFRGNTDTQYF,TGTGCCACCAGTGATTTCCGGGGAAACACAGATACGCAGTATTTT
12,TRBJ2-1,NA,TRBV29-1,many,CSAWRGNNEQFF,TGCAGCGCCTGGAGGGGCAACAATGAGCAGTTCTTC
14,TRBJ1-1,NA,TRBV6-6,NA,CASSYTGLNTEAFF,TGTGCCAGCAGTTACACTGGATTAAACACTGAAGCTTTCTTT
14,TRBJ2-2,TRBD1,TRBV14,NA,CASSRTGRTGELFF,TGTGCCAGCAGCCGGACAGGGAGGACCGGGGAGCTGTTTTTT
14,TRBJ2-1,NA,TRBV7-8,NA,CASSFGLLPNEQFF,TGTGCCAGCAGCTTCGGACTCCTCCCCAATGAGCAGTTCTTC
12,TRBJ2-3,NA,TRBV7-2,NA,CASSLEEDTQYF,TGTGCCAGCAGCTTAGAGGAAGATACGCAGTATTTT
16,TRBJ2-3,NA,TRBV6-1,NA,CASSAKGRLLADTQYF,TGTGCCAGCAGTGCCAAGGGACGGCTTCTCGCAGATACGCAGTATTTT
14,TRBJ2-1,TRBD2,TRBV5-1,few,CAGSGGANKGEQFF,TGCGCCGGCAGCGGGGGGGCAAACAAAGGGGAGCAGTTCTTC
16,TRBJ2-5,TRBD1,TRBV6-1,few,CASSEAVSGQKETQYF,TGTGCCAGCAGTGAAGCGGTGTCGGGACAGAAAGAGACCCAGTACTTC
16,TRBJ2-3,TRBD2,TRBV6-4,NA,CASSPGGGGAPDTQYF,TGTGCCAGCAGCCCCGGGGGCGGGGGGGCCCCAGATACGCAGTATTTT
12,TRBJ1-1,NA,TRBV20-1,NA,CSASGVNTEAFF,TGCAGTGCTAGCGGAGTGAACACTGAAGCTTTCTTT
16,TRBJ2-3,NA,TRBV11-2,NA,CASSLGQTTQTDTQYF,TGTGCCAGCAGCTTAGGTCAGACGACTCAAACAGATACGCAGTATTTT
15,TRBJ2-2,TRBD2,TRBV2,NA,CASLGVAGGTRELFF,TGTGCCAGCCTGGGGGTCGCGGGAGGTACCCGGGAGCTGTTTTTT
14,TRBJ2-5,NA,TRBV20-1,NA,CSASVPRVQETQYF,TGCAGTGCTAGTGTCCCGAGGGTACAAGAGACCCAGTACTTC
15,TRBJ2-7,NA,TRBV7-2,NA,CASSPVLGGGYEQYF,TGTGCCAGCAGCCCCGTACTTGGAGGAGGTTACGAGCAGTACTTC
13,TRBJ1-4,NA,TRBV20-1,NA,CSARQGLREKLFF,TGCAGTGCTAGACAGGGTTTACGGGAAAAACTGTTTTTT
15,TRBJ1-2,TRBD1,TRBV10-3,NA,CANNPGQGLGYGYTF,TGTGCCAACAATCCGGGACAGGGTTTGGGGTATGGCTACACCTTC
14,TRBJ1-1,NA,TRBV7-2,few,CASSPMGGETEAFF,TGTGCCAGCAGCCCCATGGGCGGTGAGACTGAAGCTTTCTTT
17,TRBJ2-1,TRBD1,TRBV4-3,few,CASSRGLPGQAYNEQFF,TGCGCCAGCAGCCGGGGGTTGCCGGGACAGGCCTACAATGAGCAGTTCTTC
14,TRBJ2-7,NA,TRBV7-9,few,CASTSFPGSYEQYF,TGTGCCAGCACCTCATTCCCGGGATCCTACGAGCAGTACTTC